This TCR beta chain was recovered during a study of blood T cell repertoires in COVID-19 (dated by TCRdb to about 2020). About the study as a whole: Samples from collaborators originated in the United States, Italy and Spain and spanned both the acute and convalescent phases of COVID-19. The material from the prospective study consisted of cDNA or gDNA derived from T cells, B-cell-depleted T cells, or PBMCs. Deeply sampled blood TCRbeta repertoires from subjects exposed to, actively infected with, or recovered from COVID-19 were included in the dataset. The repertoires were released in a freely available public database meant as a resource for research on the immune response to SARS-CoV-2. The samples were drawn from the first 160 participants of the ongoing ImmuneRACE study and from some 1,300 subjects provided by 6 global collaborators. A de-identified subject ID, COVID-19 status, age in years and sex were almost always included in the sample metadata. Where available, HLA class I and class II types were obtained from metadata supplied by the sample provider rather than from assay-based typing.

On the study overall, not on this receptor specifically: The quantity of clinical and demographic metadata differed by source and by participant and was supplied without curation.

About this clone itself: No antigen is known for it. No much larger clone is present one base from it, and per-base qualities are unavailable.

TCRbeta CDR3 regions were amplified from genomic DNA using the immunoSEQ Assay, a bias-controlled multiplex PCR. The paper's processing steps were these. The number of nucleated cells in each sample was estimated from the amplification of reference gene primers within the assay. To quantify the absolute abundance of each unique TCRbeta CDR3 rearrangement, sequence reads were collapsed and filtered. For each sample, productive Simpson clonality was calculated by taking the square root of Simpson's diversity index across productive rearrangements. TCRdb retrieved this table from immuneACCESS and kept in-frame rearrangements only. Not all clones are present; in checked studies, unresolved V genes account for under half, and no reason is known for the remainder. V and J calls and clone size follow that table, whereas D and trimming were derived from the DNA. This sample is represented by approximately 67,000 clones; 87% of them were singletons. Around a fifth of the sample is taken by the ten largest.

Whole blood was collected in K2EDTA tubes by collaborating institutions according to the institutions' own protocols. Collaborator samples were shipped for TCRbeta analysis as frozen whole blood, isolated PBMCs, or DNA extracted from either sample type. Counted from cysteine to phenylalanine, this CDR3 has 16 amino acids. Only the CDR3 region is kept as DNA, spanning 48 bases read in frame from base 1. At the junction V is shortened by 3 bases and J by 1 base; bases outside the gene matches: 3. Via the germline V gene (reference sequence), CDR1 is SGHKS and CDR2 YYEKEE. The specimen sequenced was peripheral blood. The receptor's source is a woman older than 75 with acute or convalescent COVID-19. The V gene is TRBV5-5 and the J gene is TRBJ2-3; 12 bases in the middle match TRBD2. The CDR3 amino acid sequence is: CASSSLAGGRTDTQYF. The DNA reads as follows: TGTGCCAGCAGCTCACTAGCGGGAGGACGCACAGATACGCAGTATTTT.